The 7 T cell receptor beta chains in this list originate from one sample, sequenced in a study of glioma-infiltrating T cells after dendritic cell vaccination. The time point here: after dendritic cell vaccination, including at tumor progression/relapse. Only in-frame clones appear in the TCRdb table, and some are missing; sequencing was by immunoSEQ multiplex PCR. The sample contains about 87,000 clones, around 83% of which appear only once. The sequencing here drew on blood, taken after dendritic cell vaccination. All receptors derive from a human donor with glioblastoma.

This chain uses TRBV14 with TRBJ1-4, with 9 bases lining up with TRBD1. J gave up 14 bases and V 4 bases, and 8 bases lay outside the gene matches. In germline, CDR1 is SGHDN, CDR2 FVKESK. The length of the CDR3 is 13 residues. The CDR3 loop reads CASSPFPGQGLFF. CDR3 DNA sequence: TGTGCCAGCAGCCCCTTCCCCGGACAGGGGCTGTTTTTT.

V usage is TRBV7-2 and J usage is TRBJ1-2, with TRBD1 as a possible D gene (5 bases). V was trimmed by 5 bases and J by 8 bases, leaving 12 bases between them. CDR3 length: 12 amino acids. Germline CDR1 and CDR2: SGHTA and FQGNSA. The CDR3 is CASSPWTYGYTF. The CDR3 DNA follows: TGTGCCAGCAGCCCCTGGACATACGGCTACACCTTC.

This clone was counted many times. The rearrangement links TRBV19 to TRBJ1-6; D is unclear. Between the trimmed V and J ends, which lost 3 bases and 3 bases, there was a span of 15 bases. Germline V gene lookup returns CDR1 LNHDA and CDR2 SQIVND (reference sequence). The CDR3 runs 17 residues. CDR3 loop: CASSIRLQFLYNSPLHF. DNA for the CDR3: TGTGCCAGTAGTATTCGTCTACAGTTCCTCTATAATTCACCCCTCCACTTT.

Details on this clone: The sample holds other DNA sequences that translate to the same CDR3. The rearrangement joins TRBV11-3 to TRBJ2-2, with a weak D call TRBD2 (6 bases). The CDR3 runs 15 residues. CDR1 is SGHNT, CDR2 YENEEA, per germline. Trimming left V 0 bases short and J 2 bases short, with 7 bases between. CDR3 nucleotides: TGTGCCAGCAGCTTAGAGGGGGGAAACACCGGGGAGCTGTTTTTT. It translates to CASSLEGGNTGELFF.

The chain links TRBV4-1 to TRBJ1-1; TRBD1 agrees at 8 bases. The germline V gene has CDR1 MGHRA and CDR2 YSYEKL. CDR3 length equals 18 residues. J lost 6 bases, V lost 1 base, and 16 bases had no gene match. The CDR3 DNA reads TGCGCCAGCAGCCAAGGGTCCGGGACGCGACAGGGGATTCCTGAAGCTTTCTTT. This encodes CASSQGSGTRQGIPEAFF.

The chain links TRBV14 to TRBJ1-5; D remains unclear. The CDR3 spans 13 residues. The V end lost 7 bases, the J end lost 2 bases, and 9 bases lay between the germline ends. Germline loops: CDR1 SGHDN, CDR2 FVKESK. The CDR3 DNA reads as TGTGCCAGCAAGGTTGGAGGCAATCAGCCCCAGCATTTT. Translation: CASKVGGNQPQHF.

CDR3 DNA sequence: TGTGCCAGCAGGCCCCCAGGGGGTGGGGATCAGCCCCAGCATTTT. Amino acid sequence: CASRPPGGGDQPQHF. The V gene is TRBV6-4, the J gene TRBJ1-5, with TRBD1 matching 7 bases. The trim removed 6 bases at V and 5 bases at J, leaving 10 bases unmatched. This CDR3 is built from 15 residues. In germline, CDR1 is MRHNA, CDR2 SNTAGT.